The sequence of this T cell receptor (beta chain) was determined in a study of monozygotic twins with inflammatory bowel disease (dated by TCRdb to about 2019). With respect to the entire study: A total of approximately 28 monozygotic twin pairs were included in the full study, comprising nine German pairs (four IBD-concordant, five IBD-discordant) and 19 IBD-discordant Danish pairs. The search for disease-associated traits relied mainly on comparing IBD patients with their genetically identical healthy co-twins within discordant pairs. Each individual had, on average, about 151 000 unique TCRalpha sequences and 181 000 unique TCRbeta sequences available for analysis.

General findings and caveats noted by the study authors: TCRbeta repertoire diversity, by inverse Simpson index, was decreased in IBD patients compared with their healthy co-twins. Because patients were on differing immunosuppressive treatments, the repertoires may have picked up extra background noise and inter-individual variability. Repertoire similarity did not differ between concordant and discordant twins, possibly due to limited statistical power. The analysis was unable to tell apart different T cell subtypes. The results gave no support for a single strong signal or clonotype linked to IBD. Compared with healthy twins, IBD patients shared fewer clonotypes with other individuals, and the difference was most pronounced in patients with signs of disease activity.

The library came from 5' RACE. The input for every TCR library was approximately 3,500 ng of total RNA. For each sample, cDNA was synthesized in eight separate reactions using SMARTScribe reverse transcriptase. During cDNA synthesis, template switching introduced unique molecular identifiers that contained a 6-nucleotide sample barcode. TCRalpha and TCRbeta cDNA was amplified by two nested PCRs of 16 and 9 cycles, with bead purification after each PCR. Before amplification, the cDNA was treated with uracil DNA-glycosylase and purified using the QIAquick PCR purification kit. The second PCR added Illumina TruSeq-compatible adapters along with sample-specific barcodes. Library quality and concentration were assessed using TapeStation and Qubit, and roughly 5 ng of each library was pooled. The pooled libraries were sequenced with 2 x 100 bp reads and custom sequencing primers on an Illumina HiSeq2500 single-index Rapid Run. For the original study's pipeline: UMI-based consensus assembly with MiGEC version 1.2.6 was used to correct PCR and sequencing errors. V(D)J alignment, clonotype assembly and CDR3 extraction were performed with MiXCR version 2.1.1. To normalise gene usage, clonotype sharing and MAIT/NKT TCR abundance, the top 1000, 10 000 and 20 000 clonotypes in each sample were analysed. Diversity was computed as the inverse Simpson index with the vegan R package after downsampling to 27 000 UMIs. Paired Mann-Whitney U tests were applied to discordant twin pairs, and Benjamini-Hochberg correction was used for multiple testing. After TCRdb reprocessed the reads, each CDR3 protein sequence was kept as one row, without DNA. TCRdb assigned the V and J calls; the authors' analysis was not used. This sample's table has entries for 310,000 or so distinct CDR3 sequences. The leading ten clones occupy around 2% of the sample.

From each donor, a roughly 2.7 ml peripheral blood sample was collected into PAXgene tubes and kept at -80 degrees C. Without any T cell sorting, total RNA was extracted from whole blood using the PAXgene blood miRNA kit on an automated QIAcube. Peripheral blood from monozygotic twin pairs who were concordant or discordant for inflammatory bowel disease underwent deep TCRalpha and TCRbeta repertoire profiling using unique molecular barcoding. Smoking habits were recorded for all twin pairs, and each individual was classified as a current, former or never smoker. Points on this clonotype: What this receptor recognizes is not known.

This sequence originates from a human donor with ulcerative colitis or Crohn's disease, or a healthy co-twin of an affected twin (not recorded which). Material for sequencing was blood.

The CDR3: CASSLGPTGGTEAFF. Rearrangement joined TRBV7-2 to TRBJ1-1; the D call of TRBD1 rests on TCRdb alone, since no DNA is present to check it. The germline V gene encodes CDR1 SGHTA and CDR2 FQGNSA. The CDR3, from cysteine to phenylalanine, totals 15 residues. No coding sequence is recorded. Reference TRBV7-2 and TRBJ1-1 proteins supply the regions before and after the CDR3; the full variable domain is: GAGVSQSPSNKVTEKGKDVELRCDPISGHTALYWYRQSLGQGLEFLIYFQGNSAPDKSGLPSDRFSAERTGGSVSTLTIQRTQQEDSAVYLCASSLGPTGGTEAFFGQGTRLTVV.